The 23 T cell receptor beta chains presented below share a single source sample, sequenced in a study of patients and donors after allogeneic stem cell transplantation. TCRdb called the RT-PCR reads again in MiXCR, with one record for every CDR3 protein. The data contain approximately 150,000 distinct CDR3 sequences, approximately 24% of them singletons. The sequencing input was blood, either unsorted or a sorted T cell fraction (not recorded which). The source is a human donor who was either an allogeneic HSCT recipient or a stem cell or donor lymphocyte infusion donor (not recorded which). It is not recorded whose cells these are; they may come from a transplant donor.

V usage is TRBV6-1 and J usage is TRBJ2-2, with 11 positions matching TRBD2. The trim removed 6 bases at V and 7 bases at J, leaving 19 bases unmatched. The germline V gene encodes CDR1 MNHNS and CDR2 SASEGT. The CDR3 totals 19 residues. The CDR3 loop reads CASSLKPFSGRAEDGELFF. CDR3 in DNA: TGTGCCAGCAGCCTGAAACCCTTTAGCGGGAGGGCCGAAGACGGGGAGCTGTTTTTT.

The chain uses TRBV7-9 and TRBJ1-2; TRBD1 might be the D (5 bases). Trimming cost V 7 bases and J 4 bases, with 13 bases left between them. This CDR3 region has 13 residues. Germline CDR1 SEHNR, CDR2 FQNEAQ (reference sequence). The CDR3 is CASTLDMSYGYTF. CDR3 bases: TGTGCCAGCACCCTGGACATGTCCTATGGCTACACCTTC.

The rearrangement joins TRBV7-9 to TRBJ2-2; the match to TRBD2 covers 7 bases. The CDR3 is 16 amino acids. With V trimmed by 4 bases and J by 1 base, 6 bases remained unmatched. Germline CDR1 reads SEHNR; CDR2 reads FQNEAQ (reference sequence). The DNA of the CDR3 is TGTGCCAGCAGCTCGGGACCGGGAGGGAACACCGGGGAGCTGTTTTTT. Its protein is CASSSGPGGNTGELFF.

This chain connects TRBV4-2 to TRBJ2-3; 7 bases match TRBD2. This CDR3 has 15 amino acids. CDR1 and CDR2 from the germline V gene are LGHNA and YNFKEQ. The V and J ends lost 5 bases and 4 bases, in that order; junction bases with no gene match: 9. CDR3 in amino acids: CASSLDAGVADTQYF. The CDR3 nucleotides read TGTGCCAGCAGCTTAGACGCGGGAGTGGCAGATACGCAGTATTTT.

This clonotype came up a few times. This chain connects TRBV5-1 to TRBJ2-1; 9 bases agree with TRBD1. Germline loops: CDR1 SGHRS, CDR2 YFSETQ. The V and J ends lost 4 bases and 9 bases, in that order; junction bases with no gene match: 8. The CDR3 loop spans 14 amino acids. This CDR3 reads CASSNRDRVREQFF. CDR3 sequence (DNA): TGCGCCAGCAGCAACCGGGACAGGGTCCGTGAGCAGTTCTTC.

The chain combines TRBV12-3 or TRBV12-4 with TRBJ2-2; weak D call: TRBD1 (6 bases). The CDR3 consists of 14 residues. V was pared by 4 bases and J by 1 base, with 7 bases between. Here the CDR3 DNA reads TGTGCCAGCAGTTCGGGACAGAACACCGGGGAGCTGTTTTTT. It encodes CASSSGQNTGELFF.

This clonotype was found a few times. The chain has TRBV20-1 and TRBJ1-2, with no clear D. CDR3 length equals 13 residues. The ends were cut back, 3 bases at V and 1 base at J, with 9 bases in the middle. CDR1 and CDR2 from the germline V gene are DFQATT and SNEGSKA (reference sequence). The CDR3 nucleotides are TGCAGTGCTAGGGAGGGTGATAACTATGGCTACACCTTC. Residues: CSAREGDNYGYTF.

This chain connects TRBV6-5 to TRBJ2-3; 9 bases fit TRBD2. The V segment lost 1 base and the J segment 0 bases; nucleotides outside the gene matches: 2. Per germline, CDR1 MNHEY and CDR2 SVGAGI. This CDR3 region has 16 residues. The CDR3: CASSYWRGGSTDTQYF. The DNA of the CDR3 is TGTGCCAGCAGTTACTGGCGGGGGGGCAGCACAGATACGCAGTATTTT.

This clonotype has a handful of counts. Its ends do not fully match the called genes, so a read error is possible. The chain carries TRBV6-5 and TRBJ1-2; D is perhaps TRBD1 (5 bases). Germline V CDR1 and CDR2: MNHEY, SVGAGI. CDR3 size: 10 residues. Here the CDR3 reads CASSYSQVFF. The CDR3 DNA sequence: TGTGCCAGCAGTTACTCACAGGTCTTCTTC.

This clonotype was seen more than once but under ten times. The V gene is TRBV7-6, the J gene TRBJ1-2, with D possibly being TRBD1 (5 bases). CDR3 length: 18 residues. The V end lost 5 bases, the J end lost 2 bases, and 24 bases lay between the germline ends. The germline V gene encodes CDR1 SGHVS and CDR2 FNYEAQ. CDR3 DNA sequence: TGTGCCAGCAGCGATTGGGGGGGTCCTCCTTTCCCCAACTATGGCTACACCTTC. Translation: CASSDWGGPPFPNYGYTF. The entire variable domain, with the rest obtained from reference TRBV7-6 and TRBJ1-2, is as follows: GAGVSQSPRYKVTKRGQDVALRCDPISGHVSLYWYRQALGQGPEFLTYFNYEAQQDKSGLPNDRFSAERPEGSISTLTIQRTEQRDSAMYRCASSDWGGPPFPNYGYTFGSGTRLTVV.

The CDR3 spells CASSMNTGELFF. The CDR3 bases are TGTGCCAGCAGCATGAACACCGGGGAGCTGTTTTTT. V and J are TRBV9 and TRBJ2-2; D is uncertain. V was shortened by 4 bases and J by 1 base, with 2 bases between the two germline ends. The CDR3 spans 12 residues. The germline V gene has CDR1 SGDLS and CDR2 YYNGEE. The whole variable domain, filled in from reference TRBV9 and TRBJ2-2, reads DSGVTQTPKHLITATGQRVTLRCSPRSGDLSVYWYQQSLDQGLQFLIQYYNGEERAKGNILERFSAQQFPDLHSELNLSSLELGDSALYFCASSMNTGELFFGEGSRLTVL.

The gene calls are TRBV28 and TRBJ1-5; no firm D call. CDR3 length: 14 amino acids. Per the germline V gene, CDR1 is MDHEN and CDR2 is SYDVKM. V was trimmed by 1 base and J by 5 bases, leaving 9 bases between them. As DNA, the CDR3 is TGTGCCAGCAGTTTATCAATCTCGCATCAGCCCCAGCATTTT. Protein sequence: CASSLSISHQPQHF.

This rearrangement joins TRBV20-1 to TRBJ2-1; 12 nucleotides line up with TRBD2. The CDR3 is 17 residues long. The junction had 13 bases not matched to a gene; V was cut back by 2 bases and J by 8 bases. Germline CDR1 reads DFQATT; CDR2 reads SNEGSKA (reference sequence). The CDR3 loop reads CSARLNLGTSGFDEQFF. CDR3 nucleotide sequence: TGCAGTGCTAGACTCAACCTGGGGACTAGCGGGTTCGATGAGCAGTTCTTC.

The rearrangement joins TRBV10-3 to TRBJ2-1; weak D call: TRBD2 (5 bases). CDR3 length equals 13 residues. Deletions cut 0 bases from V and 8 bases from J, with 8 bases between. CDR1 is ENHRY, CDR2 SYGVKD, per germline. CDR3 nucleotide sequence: TGTGCCATCAGTGAGTCGCTGCGGGATGAGCAGTTCTTC. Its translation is CAISESLRDEQFF.

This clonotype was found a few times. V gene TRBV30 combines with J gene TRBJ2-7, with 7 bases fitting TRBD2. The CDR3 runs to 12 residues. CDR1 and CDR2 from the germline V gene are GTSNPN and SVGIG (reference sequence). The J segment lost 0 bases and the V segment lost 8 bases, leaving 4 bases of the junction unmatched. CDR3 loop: CARGGRSYEQYF. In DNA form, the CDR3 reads TGTGCCCGCGGGGGACGCTCCTACGAGCAGTACTTC.

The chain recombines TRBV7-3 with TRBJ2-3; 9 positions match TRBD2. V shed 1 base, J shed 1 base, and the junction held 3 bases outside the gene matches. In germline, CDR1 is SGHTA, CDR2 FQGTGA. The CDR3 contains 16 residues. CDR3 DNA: TGTGCCAGCAGCTTAATGGCTAGCGGGGGCACAGATACGCAGTATTTT. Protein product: CASSLMASGGTDTQYF.

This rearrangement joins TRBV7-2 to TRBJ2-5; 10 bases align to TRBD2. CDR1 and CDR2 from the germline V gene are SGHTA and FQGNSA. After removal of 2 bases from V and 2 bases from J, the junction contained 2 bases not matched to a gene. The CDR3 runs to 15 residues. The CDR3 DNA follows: TGTGCCAGCAGCTTACTAGCGGGAGTACAAGAGACCCAGTACTTC. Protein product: CASSLLAGVQETQYF.

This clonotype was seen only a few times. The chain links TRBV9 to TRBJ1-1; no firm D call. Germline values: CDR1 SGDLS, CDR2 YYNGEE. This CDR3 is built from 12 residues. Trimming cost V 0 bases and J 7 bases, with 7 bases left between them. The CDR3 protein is CASSVEGNEAFF. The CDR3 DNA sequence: TGTGCCAGCAGCGTAGAGGGCAATGAAGCTTTCTTT.

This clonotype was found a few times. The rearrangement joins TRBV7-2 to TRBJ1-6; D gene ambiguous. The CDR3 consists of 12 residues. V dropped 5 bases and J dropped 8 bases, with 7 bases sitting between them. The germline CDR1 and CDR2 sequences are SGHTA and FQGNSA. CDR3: CASSDQHSPLHF. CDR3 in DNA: TGTGCCAGCAGCGATCAGCATTCACCCCTCCACTTT.

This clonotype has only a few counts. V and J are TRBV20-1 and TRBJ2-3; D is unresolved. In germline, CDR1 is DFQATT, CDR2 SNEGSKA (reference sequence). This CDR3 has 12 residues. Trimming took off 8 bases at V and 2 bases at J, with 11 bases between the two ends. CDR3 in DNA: TGCAGTCTAGTGGAGACCACAGATACGCAGTATTTT. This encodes CSLVETTDTQYF.

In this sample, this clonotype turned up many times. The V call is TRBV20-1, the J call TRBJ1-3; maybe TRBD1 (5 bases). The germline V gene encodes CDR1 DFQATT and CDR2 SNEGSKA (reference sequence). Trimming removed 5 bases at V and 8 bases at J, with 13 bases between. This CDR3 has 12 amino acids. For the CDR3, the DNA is TGCAGTGCTTCCAGGGAGCGGGACACCATATATTTT. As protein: CSASRERDTIYF.

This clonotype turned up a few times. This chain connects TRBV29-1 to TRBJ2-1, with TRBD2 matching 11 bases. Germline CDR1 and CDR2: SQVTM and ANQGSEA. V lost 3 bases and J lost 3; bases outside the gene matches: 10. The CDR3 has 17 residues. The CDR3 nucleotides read TGCAGCGTTGACGGAGTAGCGGGGGGGTTGGACTACAATGAGCAGTTCTTC. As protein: CSVDGVAGGLDYNEQFF.

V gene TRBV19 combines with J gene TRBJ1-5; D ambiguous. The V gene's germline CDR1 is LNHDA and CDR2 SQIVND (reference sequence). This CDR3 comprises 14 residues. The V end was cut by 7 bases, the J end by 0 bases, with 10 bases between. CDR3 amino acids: CASKGEISNQPQHF. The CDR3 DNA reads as TGTGCCAGTAAGGGCGAGATTAGCAATCAGCCCCAGCATTTT.